This TCR beta chain was recovered during a study of human T cells and chemical hapten exposure. Study conclusions and caveats: Donors' alopecia may make their immune response differ from healthy people's. Patch test score was positively correlated with the counts of TCRs that had expanded at PT1. The number of TCRs above 1 in 1000 frequency did not change after DPC sensitization.

This sample's time point: pre-sensitization, week 0. Treatment in this sample: therapeutic diphenylcyclopropenone sensitization with weekly scalp DPC. This clonotype has just a few counts. Its specificity is unknown. TCRdb re-called the RACE reads through MiXCR, storing one row per CDR3 protein. Of more than 70,000 distinct CDR3 sequences in the sample, about 8.5% were seen once. The V gene's germline CDR1 is SEHNR and CDR2 FQNEAQ (reference sequence). Trimming stripped 1 base from V and 6 bases from J, with 6 bases between. The CDR3 has 12 amino acids. Sequencing was performed on whole blood, taken in connection with sensitization to the hapten diphenylcyclopropenone (DPC). V is TRBV7-9 and J is TRBJ1-2; D call uncertain. This clonotype originated in a man aged 35-49 years with alopecia areata. Some clones in this sample may be carry-over from other donors' samples. CDR3 DNA: TGTGCCAGCAGCTTAGAGACGGATGGCTACACCTTC. Translated, it gives CASSLETDGYTF. Filled out from reference TRBV7-9 and TRBJ1-2, the complete variable domain reads DTGVSQNPRHKITKRGQNVTFRCDPISEHNRLYWYRQTLGQGPEFLTYFQNEAQLEKSRLLSDRFSAERPKGSFSTLEIQRTEQGDSAMYLCASSLETDGYTFGSGTRLTVV.